Below, one TCR beta chain is given with its context. As yet, its antigen is unknown. This sample was included in a study of beta chain features in type 1 diabetes. General observations from the study: Whether TCRB rearrangement is influenced by HLA type was left unresolved in this analysis.

Expressed TCRB transcripts were sequenced because the entire RNA isolate underwent reverse transcription. Profiling relied on immunoSEQ multiplex PCR, and the TCRdb table lists in-frame clones only, not all of them. The sample records around 250,000 clones, roughly two thirds being singletons. By way of CD45RO/CCR7/CD25/CD127/CD95/CD27, the CD4+ regulatory, stem cell-like memory, central memory and naive cells were sorted. The sequenced sample was naive CD4+ T cells from blood. The receptor comes from a young man in good health.

CDR3 nucleotides: TGTGCCAGCAGCTTAGCTAGCGGACTCTACAATGAGCAGTTCTTC. Translating gives CASSLASGLYNEQFF. This chain joins TRBV7-2 and TRBJ2-1; possible D gene TRBD2, 6 bases. The CDR3 length is 15 residues. V lost 0 bases, J lost 3 bases, and 9 bases lay in between. Germline lookup yields CDR1 SGHTA and CDR2 FQGNSA.